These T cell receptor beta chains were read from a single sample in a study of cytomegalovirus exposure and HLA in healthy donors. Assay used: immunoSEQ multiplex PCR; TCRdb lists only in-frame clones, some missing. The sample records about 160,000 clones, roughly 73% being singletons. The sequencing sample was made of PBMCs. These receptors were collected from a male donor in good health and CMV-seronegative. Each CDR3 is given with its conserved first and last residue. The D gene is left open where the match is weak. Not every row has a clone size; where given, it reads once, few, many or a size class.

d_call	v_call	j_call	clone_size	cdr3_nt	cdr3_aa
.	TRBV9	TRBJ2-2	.	TGTGCCAGCAGCGTAGAATCGCGTGAAAGGAACACCGGGGAGCTGTTTTTT	CASSVESRERNTGELFF
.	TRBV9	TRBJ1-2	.	TGTGCCAGCAGCGGTTTTAATGGCTACACCTTC	CASSGFNGYTF
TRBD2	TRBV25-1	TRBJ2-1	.	TGTGCCAGCAGTGAATCGGAGACTAGCGGGAAAAATGAGCAGTTCTTC	CASSESETSGKNEQFF
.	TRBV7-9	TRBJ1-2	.	TGTGCCAGCAGCTTTAAGGGAGGTACGGCTAACTATGGCTACACCTTC	CASSFKGGTANYGYTF
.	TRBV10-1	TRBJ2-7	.	TGCGCCAGAGACACGTACAGGCTCTCCTACGAGCAGTACTTC	CARDTYRLSYEQYF
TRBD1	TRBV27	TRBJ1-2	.	TGTGCCAGCAGTCATTGGACAGGTCGTGGTAACTATGGCTACACCTTC	CASSHWTGRGNYGYTF
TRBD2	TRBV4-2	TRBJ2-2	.	TGTGCCAGCAGCCAAGTCTTGAGCGGGAGCGCCACCGGGGAGCTGTTTTTT	CASSQVLSGSATGELFF
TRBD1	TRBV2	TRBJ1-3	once	TGTGCCAGCCCGGCCAGGGGGAAAAGGAACACCATATATTTT	CASPARGKRNTIYF
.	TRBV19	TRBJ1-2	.	TGTGCCAGTAGTATCGCAGGGTTGGACTATGGCTACACCTTC	CASSIAGLDYGYTF
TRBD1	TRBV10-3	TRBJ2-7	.	TGTGCCATCAGTGAAAGCCGGGACAGCTACGAGCAGTACTTC	CAISESRDSYEQYF
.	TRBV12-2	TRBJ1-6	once	TGTGCAAGTCGCTTATTTAATGACAGTTGTTATAATTCACCCCTCCACTTT	CASRLFNDSCYNSPLHF
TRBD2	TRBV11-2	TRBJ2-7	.	TGTGCCAGCAGCTTAGGGTCCGGGGGGAACACCTACGAGCAGTACTTC	CASSLGSGGNTYEQYF
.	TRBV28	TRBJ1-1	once	TGTGCCAGCAGTTTTGAAGGGGATACTGAAGCTTTCTTT	CASSFEGDTEAFF
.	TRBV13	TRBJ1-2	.	TGTGCCAGCGTCCGACGGGGGAATGGCTACACCTTC	CASVRRGNGYTF
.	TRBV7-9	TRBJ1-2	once	TGTTCCAGCAGCTTGCGCGGGGGCCCTGGAGGCTACACCTTC	CSSSLRGGPGGYTF
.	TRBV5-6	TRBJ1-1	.	TGTGCCAGCAGCTTGTGGAAGGGGCCTGGAGCTTTCTTT	CASSLWKGPGAFF
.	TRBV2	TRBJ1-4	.	TGTGCCAGCAGTTCGGGGATCGGCGAAAAACTGTTTTTT	CASSSGIGEKLFF
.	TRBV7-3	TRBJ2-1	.	TGTGCCAGCAGAAGAAGTCTAGCGAGCTACAATGAGCAGTTCTTC	CASRRSLASYNEQFF
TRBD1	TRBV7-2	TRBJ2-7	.	TGTGCCAGCAGTTCGACCGGACAGGGATGGGGCGAGCAGTACTTC	CASSSTGQGWGEQYF
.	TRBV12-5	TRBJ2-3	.	TGTGCTAGTGGTTTGGTACAGTCACTTAGCACAGATACGCAGTATTTT	CASGLVQSLSTDTQYF
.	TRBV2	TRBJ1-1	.	TGTGCCAGCAGTGACCCAGGCAGAGGGACTTTCTTT	CASSDPGRGTFF
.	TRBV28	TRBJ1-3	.	TGTGCCAGCAGCTCTCATAGCTCTGGAAACACCATATATTTT	CASSSHSSGNTIYF
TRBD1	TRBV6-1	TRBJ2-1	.	TGTGCCAGCAGTTCAGGACAGGAAGCCACTGAGCAGTTCTTC	CASSSGQEATEQFF